The T cell receptor (beta chain) described here comes from a study of blood T cell repertoires in COVID-19. Study overall: Specimens from acute and convalescent COVID-19 originated in the United States, Italy and Spain. Sample material is recorded as cDNA or gDNA derived from T cells, B-cell-depleted T cells, or PBMCs.

Per the original methods: Amplified reference gene primers provided the basis for estimating nucleated cell counts. Sequencing was performed with immunoSEQ multiplex PCR; in TCRdb, only in-frame clones are kept and a portion is missing. That table gives V, J and clone size, and the DNA gave D and trimming. This sample has some 220,000 clones, with 80% found just once. V was clipped by 0 bases and J by 1 base, with 9 bases between them. Germline CDR1 MNHEY, CDR2 SMNVEV (reference sequence). The CDR3 spans 15 residues. The chain recombines TRBV27 with TRBJ1-1, with D perhaps TRBD1 (5 bases). The sequence derives from a human donor in a cohort sampled during active COVID-19. The source material was peripheral blood. In DNA, the CDR3 is TGTGCCAGCAGTTTATCGGGACTGACGAACACTGAAGCTTTCTTT. Translated: CASSLSGLTNTEAFF.